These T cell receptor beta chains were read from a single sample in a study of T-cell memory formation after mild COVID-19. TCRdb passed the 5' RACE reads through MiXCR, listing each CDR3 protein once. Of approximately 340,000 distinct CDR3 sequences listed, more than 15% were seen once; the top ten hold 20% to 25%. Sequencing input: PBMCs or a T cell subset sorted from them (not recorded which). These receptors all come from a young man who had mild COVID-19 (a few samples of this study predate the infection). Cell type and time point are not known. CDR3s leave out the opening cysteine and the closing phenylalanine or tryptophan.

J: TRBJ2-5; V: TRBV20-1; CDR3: SARKSVQETQY
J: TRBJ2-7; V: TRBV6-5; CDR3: ASSYSYRGYEQY
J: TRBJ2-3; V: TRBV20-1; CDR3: SPLLGGSTDTQY
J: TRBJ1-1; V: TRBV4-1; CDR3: ASSQDRVNTEAF
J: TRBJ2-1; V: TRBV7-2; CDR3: ASSQAGINNEQF
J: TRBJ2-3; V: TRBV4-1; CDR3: ASSQGLAGADTQY
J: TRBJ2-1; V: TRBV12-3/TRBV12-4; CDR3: ASSFSRRGEQF
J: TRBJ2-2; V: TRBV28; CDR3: ASCTMTPGELF
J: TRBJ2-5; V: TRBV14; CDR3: ASSQDIVGRRLETQY
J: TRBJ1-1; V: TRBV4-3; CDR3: ASSQEIGQTGSTEAF
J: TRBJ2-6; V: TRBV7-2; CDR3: ASIQDFSGANVLT
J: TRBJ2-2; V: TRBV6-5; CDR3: ASSYSPQGAWELF
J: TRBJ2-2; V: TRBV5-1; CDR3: ASSPNPAGGLSTGELF
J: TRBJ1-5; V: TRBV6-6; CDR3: ASSYSNKGDQPQH
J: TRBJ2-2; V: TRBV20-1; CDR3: SARPRTKNTGELF
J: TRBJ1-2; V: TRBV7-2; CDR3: ASSHLGLSQLGYGYT
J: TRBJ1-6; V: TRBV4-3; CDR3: ASSQDGTGDSPLH
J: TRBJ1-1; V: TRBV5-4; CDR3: ASSSANTEAF
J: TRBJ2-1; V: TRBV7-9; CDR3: ASSHPGNYNEQF
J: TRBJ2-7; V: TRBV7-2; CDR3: ASSFRLVGSYEQY
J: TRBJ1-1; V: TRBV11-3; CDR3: ASSLRRGTEAF
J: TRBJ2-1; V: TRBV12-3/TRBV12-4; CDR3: ASSARSGGAGEQF
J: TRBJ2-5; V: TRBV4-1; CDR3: ASSQVWEPPETQY
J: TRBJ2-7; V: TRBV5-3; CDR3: ARSLAVGTSGESYEQY
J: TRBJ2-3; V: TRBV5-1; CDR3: ASSLGLRTLDTQY
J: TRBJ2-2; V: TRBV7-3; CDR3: ASSPSGGWNTGELF
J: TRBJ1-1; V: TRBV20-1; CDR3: SARASTGRDTEAF
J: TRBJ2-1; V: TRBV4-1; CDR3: ASSQGGALEAEQF
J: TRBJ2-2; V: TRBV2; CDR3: ASSDGAGGWNTGELF
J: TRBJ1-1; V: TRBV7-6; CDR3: ASSFGGAAEAF
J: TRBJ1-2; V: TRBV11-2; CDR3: ASSLTARYGYT
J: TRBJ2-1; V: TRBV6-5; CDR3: ASSRPGTGNYNEQF
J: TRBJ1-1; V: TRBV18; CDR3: ASSPPSGGFNTEAF
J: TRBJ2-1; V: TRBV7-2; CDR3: ASSAGLAGANEQF
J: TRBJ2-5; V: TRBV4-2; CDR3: ASSQGGGRLETQY
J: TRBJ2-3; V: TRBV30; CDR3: AWSGGVWPDTQY
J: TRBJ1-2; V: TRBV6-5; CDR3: ASSYGRGAYGYT
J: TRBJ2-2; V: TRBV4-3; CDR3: ASSQEMGAGELF
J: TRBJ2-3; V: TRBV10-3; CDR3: AISEWQRHSPDGTQY